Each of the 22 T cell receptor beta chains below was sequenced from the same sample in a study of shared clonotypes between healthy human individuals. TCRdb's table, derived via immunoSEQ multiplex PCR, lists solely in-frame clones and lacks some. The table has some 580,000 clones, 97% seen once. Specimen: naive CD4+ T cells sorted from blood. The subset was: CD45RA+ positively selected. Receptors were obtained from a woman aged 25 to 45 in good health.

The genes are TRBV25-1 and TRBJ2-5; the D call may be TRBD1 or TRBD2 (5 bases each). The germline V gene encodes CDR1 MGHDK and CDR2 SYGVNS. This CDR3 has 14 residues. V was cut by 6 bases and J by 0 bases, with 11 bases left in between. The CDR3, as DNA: TGTGCCAGCAGGGGGGATGGGTACCAAGAGACCCAGTACTTC. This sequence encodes CASRGDGYQETQYF.

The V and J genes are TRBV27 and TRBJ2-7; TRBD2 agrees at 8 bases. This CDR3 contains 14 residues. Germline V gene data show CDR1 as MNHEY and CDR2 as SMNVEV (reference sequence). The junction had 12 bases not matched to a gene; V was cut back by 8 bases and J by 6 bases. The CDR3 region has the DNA TGTGCCAGCTGGGTAGCGGGATCCCCTTCCGAGCAGTACTTC. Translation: CASWVAGSPSEQYF.

Written as DNA, the CDR3 is TGTGCCAGCAGACCGGGGGACACGGCCACAGATACGCAGTATTTT. Translation: CASRPGDTATDTQYF. This sequence joins TRBV2 and TRBJ2-3; D is perhaps TRBD1 or TRBD2 (6 bases each). The length of the CDR3 is 15 residues. Trimming removed 6 bases from V and 2 bases from J, with 15 bases in between. Germline assignment: CDR1 SNHLY and CDR2 FYNNEI.

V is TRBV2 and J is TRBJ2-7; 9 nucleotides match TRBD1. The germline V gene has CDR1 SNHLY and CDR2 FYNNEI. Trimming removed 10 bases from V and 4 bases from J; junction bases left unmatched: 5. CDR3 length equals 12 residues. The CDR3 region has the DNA TGTGCCACTGCGGGACAGGGATACGAGCAGTACTTC. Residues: CATAGQGYEQYF.

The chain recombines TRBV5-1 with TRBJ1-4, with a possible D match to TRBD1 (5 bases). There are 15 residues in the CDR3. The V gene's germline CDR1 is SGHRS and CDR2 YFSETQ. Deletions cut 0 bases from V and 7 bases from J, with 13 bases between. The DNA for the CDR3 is TGCGCCAGCAGCTTGGGTGGGACCTCGAGTGAAAAACTGTTTTTT. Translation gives CASSLGGTSSEKLFF.

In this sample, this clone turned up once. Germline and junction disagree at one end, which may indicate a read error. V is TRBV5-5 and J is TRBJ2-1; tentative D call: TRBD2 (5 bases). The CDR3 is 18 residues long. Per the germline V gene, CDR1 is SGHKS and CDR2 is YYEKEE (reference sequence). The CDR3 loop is CASSLSRGPGSSYNEQFF. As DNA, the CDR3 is TGTGCTAGCAGCTTGAGTCGCGGACCGGGGAGCTCCTACAATGAGCAGTTCTTC.

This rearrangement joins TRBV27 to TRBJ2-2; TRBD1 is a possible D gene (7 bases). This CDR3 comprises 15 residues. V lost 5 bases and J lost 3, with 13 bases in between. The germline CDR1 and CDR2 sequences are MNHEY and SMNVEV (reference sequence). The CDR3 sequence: CASSRRDRDTGELFF. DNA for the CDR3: TGTGCCAGCAGTAGGCGGGACAGAGACACCGGGGAGCTGTTTTTT.

CDR3 sequence reads: CASRRGIQETQYF. For the CDR3, the DNA is TGTGCCAGCAGAAGGGGGATCCAAGAGACCCAGTACTTC. This chain links TRBV2 with TRBJ2-5; a weak D match, TRBD1 (6 bases). The CDR3 spans 13 residues. Germline lookup yields CDR1 SNHLY and CDR2 FYNNEI. V shed 6 bases and J shed 1 base, with 9 bases lying between them.

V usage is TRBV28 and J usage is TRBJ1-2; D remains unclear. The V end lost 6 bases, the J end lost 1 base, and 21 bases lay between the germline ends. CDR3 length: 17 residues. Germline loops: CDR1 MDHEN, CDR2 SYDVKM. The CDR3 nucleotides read TGTGCCAGCAGCCAACCCGGTCACCCGAGGAGTAACTATGGCTACACCTTC. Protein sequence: CASSQPGHPRSNYGYTF.

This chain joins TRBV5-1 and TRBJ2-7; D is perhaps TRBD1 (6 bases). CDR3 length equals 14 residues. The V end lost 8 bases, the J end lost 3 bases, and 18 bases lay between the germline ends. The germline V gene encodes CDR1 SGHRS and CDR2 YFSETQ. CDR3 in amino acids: CASSREGGYYEQYF. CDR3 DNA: TGCGCCAGTTCCAGGGAAGGGGGATACTACGAGCAGTACTTC.

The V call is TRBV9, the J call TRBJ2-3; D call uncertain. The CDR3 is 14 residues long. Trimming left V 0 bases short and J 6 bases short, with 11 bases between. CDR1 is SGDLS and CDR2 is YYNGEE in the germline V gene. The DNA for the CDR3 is TGTGCCAGCAGCGTAGGGTACAGCCTTGATACGCAGTATTTT. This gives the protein CASSVGYSLDTQYF.

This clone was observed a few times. DNA for the CDR3: TGTGCCAGCTCACAACTAGAGGCAGATACGCAGTATTTT. It encodes CASSQLEADTQYF. V and J are TRBV18 and TRBJ2-3, with D perhaps matching TRBD2 (5 bases). This CDR3 has 13 amino acids. Deletions cut 4 bases from V and 4 bases from J, with 9 bases between. Germline CDR1 reads KGHSH; CDR2 reads LQKENI.

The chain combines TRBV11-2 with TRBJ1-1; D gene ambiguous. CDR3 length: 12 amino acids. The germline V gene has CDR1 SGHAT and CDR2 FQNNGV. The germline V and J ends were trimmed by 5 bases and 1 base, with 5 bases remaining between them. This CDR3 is CASSQQNTEAFF. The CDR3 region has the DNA TGTGCCAGCAGCCAACAGAACACTGAAGCTTTCTTT.

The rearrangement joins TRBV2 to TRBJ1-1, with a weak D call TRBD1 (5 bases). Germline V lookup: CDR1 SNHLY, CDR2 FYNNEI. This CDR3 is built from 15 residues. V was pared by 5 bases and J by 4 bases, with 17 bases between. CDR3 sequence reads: CASSLQVEGPTEAFF. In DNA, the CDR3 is TGTGCCAGCAGTCTACAGGTGGAGGGGCCCACTGAAGCTTTCTTT.

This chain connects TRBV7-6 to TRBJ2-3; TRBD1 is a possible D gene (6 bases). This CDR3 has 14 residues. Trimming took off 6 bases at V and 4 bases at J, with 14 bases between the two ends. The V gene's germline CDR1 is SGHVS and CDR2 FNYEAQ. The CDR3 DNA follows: TGTGCCAGCAGGGAGACAGGACGAGCAGATACGCAGTATTTT. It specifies CASRETGRADTQYF.

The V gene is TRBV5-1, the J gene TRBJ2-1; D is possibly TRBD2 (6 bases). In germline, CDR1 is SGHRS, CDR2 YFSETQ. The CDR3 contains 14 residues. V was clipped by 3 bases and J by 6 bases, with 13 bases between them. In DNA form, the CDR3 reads TGCGCCAGCAGCTCCCTAGCGTTATCCAATGAGCAGTTCTTC. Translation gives CASSSLALSNEQFF.

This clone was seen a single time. The CDR3 loop is CASRITGTGELFF. CDR3 bases: TGTGCCAGCAGAATAACAGGCACCGGGGAGCTGTTTTTT. The chain carries TRBV6-1 and TRBJ2-2; TRBD1 might be the D (5 bases). There are 13 residues in the CDR3. V was pared by 6 bases and J by 4 bases, with 9 bases between. The germline CDR1 and CDR2 sequences are MNHNS and SASEGT.

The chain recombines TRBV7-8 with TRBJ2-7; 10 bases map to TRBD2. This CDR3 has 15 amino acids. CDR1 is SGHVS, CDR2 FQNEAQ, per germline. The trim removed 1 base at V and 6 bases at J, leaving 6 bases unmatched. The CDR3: CASSLDTSGVGEQYF. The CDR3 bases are TGTGCCAGCAGCTTAGATACTAGCGGGGTGGGCGAGCAGTACTTC.

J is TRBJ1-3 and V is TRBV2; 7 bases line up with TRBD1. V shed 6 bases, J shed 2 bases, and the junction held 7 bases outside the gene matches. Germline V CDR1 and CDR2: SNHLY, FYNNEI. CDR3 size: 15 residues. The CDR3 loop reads CASSSQGKTGNTIYF. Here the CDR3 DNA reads TGTGCCAGCAGCTCACAGGGGAAGACTGGAAACACCATATATTTT. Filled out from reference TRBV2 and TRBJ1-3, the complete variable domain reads EPEVTQTPSHQVTQMGQEVILRCVPISNHLYFYWYRQILGQKVEFLVSFYNNEISEKSEIFDDQFSVERPDGSNFTLKIRSTKLEDSAMYFCASSSQGKTGNTIYFGEGSWLTVV.

CDR3 sequence: CASSKAHRDRTYEQYF. The CDR3 DNA is TGTGCCAGCAGCAAAGCGCATCGGGACAGAACCTACGAGCAGTACTTC. The chain has TRBV21-1 and TRBJ2-7; TRBD1 is the table's D call and was not checked against the DNA. TRBV21-1 is a documented pseudogene. The CDR3 is 16 residues long.

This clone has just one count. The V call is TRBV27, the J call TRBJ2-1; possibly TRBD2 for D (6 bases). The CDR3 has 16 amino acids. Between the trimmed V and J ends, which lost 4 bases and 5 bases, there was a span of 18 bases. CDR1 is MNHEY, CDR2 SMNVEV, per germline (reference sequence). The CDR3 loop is CASSSLAAGRNNEQFF. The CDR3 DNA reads TGTGCCAGCAGTTCCCTCGCGGCGGGGAGAAACAATGAGCAGTTCTTC.

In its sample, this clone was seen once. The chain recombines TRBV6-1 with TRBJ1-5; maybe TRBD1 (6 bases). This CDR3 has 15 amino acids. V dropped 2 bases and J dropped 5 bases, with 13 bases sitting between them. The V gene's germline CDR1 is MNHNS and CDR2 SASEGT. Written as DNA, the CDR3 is TGTGCCAGCAGTGAAAGGGGGAGGAAACATCAGCCCCAGCATTTT. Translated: CASSERGRKHQPQHF.